The clone carrying this T cell receptor (beta chain) was counted many times. The antigen is undetermined. The sequenced template was RNA, covering the TCR beta CDR3 region. HTBI primers were used in a first-round RT-PCR, which preceded a second-round multiplex PCR. TCRdb used MiXCR to reprocess the multiplex PCR reads, holding one entry per CDR3 protein. The data hold approximately 380,000 distinct CDR3 sequences, with under 25% observed a single time. These data belong to a study of Graves' ophthalmopathy and Graves' hyperthyroidism. On the study more broadly: Upon initial diagnosis and before any treatment, peripheral blood was collected.

V was shortened by 5 bases and J by 7 bases, with 20 bases between the two germline ends. This CDR3 is built from 15 residues. Study-level findings and limits: Blood samples also showed most expanded thyroid clonotypes exceeding 0.001 frequency.

V and J are TRBV12-3 or TRBV12-4 and TRBJ1-2; D perhaps matches TRBD1 (6 bases). The sample was peripheral blood. The source is a woman younger than 30 with stable Graves' hyperthyroidism. CDR3 DNA sequence: TGTGCCAGCAGTCGCGGGGGGCGCAGGGATATTGGCTACACCTTC. This codes for CASSRGGRRDIGYTF.